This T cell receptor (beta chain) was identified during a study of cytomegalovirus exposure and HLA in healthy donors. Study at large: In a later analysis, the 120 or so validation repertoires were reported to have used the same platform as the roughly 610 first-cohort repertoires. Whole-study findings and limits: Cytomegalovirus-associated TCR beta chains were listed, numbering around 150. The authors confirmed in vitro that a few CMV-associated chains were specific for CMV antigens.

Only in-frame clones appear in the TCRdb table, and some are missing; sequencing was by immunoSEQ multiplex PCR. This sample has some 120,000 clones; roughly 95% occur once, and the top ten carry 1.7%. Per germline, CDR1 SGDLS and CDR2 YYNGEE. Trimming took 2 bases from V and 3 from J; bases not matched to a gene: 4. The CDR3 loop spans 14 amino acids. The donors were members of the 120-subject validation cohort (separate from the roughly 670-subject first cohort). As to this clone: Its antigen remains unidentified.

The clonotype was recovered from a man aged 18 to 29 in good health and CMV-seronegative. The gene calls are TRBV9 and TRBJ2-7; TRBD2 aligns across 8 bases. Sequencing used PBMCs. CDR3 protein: CASSVGLDFYEQYF. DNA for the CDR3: TGTGCCAGCAGCGTGGGACTAGATTTCTACGAGCAGTACTTC.